The 29 T cell receptor beta chains below come from one sample, sequenced in a study of control samples from healthy donors and cancer patients. Method: immunoSEQ multiplex PCR; TCRdb's copy keeps in-frame clones and lacks some. The table includes about 410,000 clones, around 90% detected once. Sequenced input: PBMCs. Receptors originate from a man in his forties or fifties with head and neck cancer.

This clone has at least ten counts. The V call is TRBV10-3, the J call TRBJ1-5; D remains ambiguous. The CDR3 consists of 15 residues. Trimming took 4 bases from V and 0 from J, leaving 10 bases between them. Looked up from germline, CDR1 is ENHRY and CDR2 is SYGVKD. CDR3 loop: CAISGTANSNQPQHF. CDR3 bases: TGTGCCATCAGTGGGACTGCGAATAGCAATCAGCCCCAGCATTTT.

As for this clone: Other DNA sequences of this sample code for an identical CDR3. The J gene is TRBJ2-1, the V gene TRBV19; D is unclear. The CDR3 sequence is 13 residues long. The V gene lost 5 bases and the J gene lost 5 bases, with 10 bases spanning the gap. CDR1 is LNHDA and CDR2 is SQIVND in the germline V gene (reference sequence). The chain's CDR3 is CASSPDSDNEQFF. CDR3 nucleotides: TGTGCCAGTAGTCCAGACTCTGACAATGAGCAGTTCTTC.

The chain carries TRBV7-2 and TRBJ1-1; D call uncertain. Deletions cut 1 base from V and 1 base from J, with 7 bases between. The CDR3 runs 14 residues. The germline gives CDR1 SGHTA, CDR2 FQGNSA. Here the CDR3 DNA reads TGTGCCAGCAGCTTAGAAATGACGAACACTGAAGCTTTCTTT. It specifies CASSLEMTNTEAFF. Full variable domain (rest looked up from reference TRBV7-2 and TRBJ1-1): GAGVSQSPSNKVTEKGKDVELRCDPISGHTALYWYRQSLGQGLEFLIYFQGNSAPDKSGLPSDRFSAERTGGSVSTLTIQRTQQEDSAVYLCASSLEMTNTEAFFGQGTRLTVV.

V is TRBV5-1 and J is TRBJ1-1, with D possibly being TRBD1 (5 bases). The CDR3 is 15 residues long. With 0 bases removed from V and 2 bases from J, the gap between germline ends came to 11 bases. The germline V gene encodes CDR1 SGHRS and CDR2 YFSETQ. The chain's CDR3 is CASSLGGEVNTEAFF. The CDR3 DNA sequence: TGCGCCAGCAGCTTGGGAGGGGAGGTTAACACTGAAGCTTTCTTT.

The V and J genes are TRBV15 and TRBJ1-1; tentative D call: TRBD1 (5 bases). Germline V CDR1 and CDR2: LNHNV, YYDKDF (reference sequence). The CDR3 length is 15 residues. V lost 0 bases and J lost 5, with 13 bases in between. This chain's CDR3 is CATSRDIGGRTEAFF. As DNA, the CDR3 is TGTGCCACCAGCAGAGATATCGGGGGTAGGACTGAAGCTTTCTTT.

V is TRBV21-1 and J is TRBJ2-7; the D call TRBD1 from the table was never checked on the DNA. TRBV21-1 is listed as a pseudogene. This CDR3 is built from 20 residues. In DNA, the CDR3 is TGTGCCAGCAGCAAAATGTGGACAGGGGCCCCAGGGGGAACCTTCTACGAGCAGTACTTC. It is translated as CASSKMWTGAPGGTFYEQYF.

The chain combines TRBV2 with TRBJ1-5; D is undetermined. Germline CDR1 SNHLY, CDR2 FYNNEI. The germline V and J ends were trimmed by 7 bases and 1 base, with 14 bases remaining between them. This CDR3 is built from 15 residues. CDR3 sequence: CASTGAIVSNQPQHF. The CDR3 DNA reads as TGTGCCAGCACAGGAGCAATAGTGAGCAATCAGCCCCAGCATTTT.

This chain joins TRBV19 and TRBJ2-2; 10 positions agree with TRBD2. Looked up from germline, CDR1 is LNHDA and CDR2 is SQIVND (reference sequence). This CDR3 region has 16 residues. The trim removed 5 bases at V and 0 bases at J, leaving 3 bases unmatched. The CDR3 DNA sequence: TGTGCCAGTAGTCGTACTAGCGGGACGAACACCGGGGAGCTGTTTTTT. It translates to CASSRTSGTNTGELFF.

This sequence joins TRBV5-5 and TRBJ2-3; no reliable D call. V lost 0 bases and J lost 0, with 5 bases in between. Germline V gene data show CDR1 as SGHKS and CDR2 as YYEKEE (reference sequence). The CDR3 length is 14 residues. The CDR3 region has the DNA TGTGCCAGCAGCTTGGACGGTAGCACAGATACGCAGTATTTT. This encodes CASSLDGSTDTQYF.

Points on this clone: The DNA is omitted, as the CDR3 cannot be located on it reliably, and the CDR3 follows TCRdb's listing. This chain links TRBV19 with TRBJ2-4; TRBD2 was called by the table and not checked on the DNA. The germline V gene has CDR1 LNHDA and CDR2 SQIVND (reference sequence). Inclusive of both ends, the CDR3 amounts to 17 amino acids. The CDR3 protein is CASTSVGGDLAKNIQYF.

The rearrangement uses TRBV18 and TRBJ2-1, with 8 bases aligning to TRBD2. Trimming at V came to 2 bases and at J to 3 bases, leaving 3 bases not matched to a gene. The CDR3 spans 15 residues. Germline V gene sequence: CDR1 KGHSH, CDR2 LQKENI. The chain's CDR3 is CASSPGTSRYNEQFF. As DNA, the CDR3 is TGTGCCAGCTCACCAGGGACTAGTCGCTACAATGAGCAGTTCTTC. The variable domain in full, with the rest retrieved from reference TRBV18 and TRBJ2-1, is NAGVMQNPRHLVRRRGQEARLRCSPMKGHSHVYWYRQLPEEGLKFMVYLQKENIIDESGMPKERFSAEFPKEGPSILRIQQVVRGDSAAYFCASSPGTSRYNEQFFGPGTRLTVL.

This rearrangement joins TRBV10-1 to TRBJ2-2; D gene unclear. The CDR3 is 16 amino acids. Germline V CDR1 and CDR2: WNHNN, SYGVQD (reference sequence). Trimming took off 0 bases at V and 6 bases at J, with 14 bases between the two ends. The CDR3 DNA reads as TGCGCCAGCAGTGAGTCGAAAATGGGTTCGGCCGGGGAGCTGTTTTTT. Its protein product is CASSESKMGSAGELFF.

V gene TRBV5-1 combines with J gene TRBJ2-1, with 10 bases identical to TRBD2. Germline values: CDR1 SGHRS, CDR2 YFSETQ. The CDR3 length is 12 residues. The V and J ends lost 2 bases and 10 bases, in that order; junction bases with no gene match: 0. CDR3 sequence (DNA): TGCGCCAGCAGCTTTAGCGGGAGGGAGCAGTTCTTC. It translates to CASSFSGREQFF.

The chain uses TRBV6-2 or TRBV6-3 and TRBJ1-5, with TRBD1 identical over 9 bases. The V gene's germline CDR1 is MNHEY and CDR2 SVGEGT. V shed 2 bases, J shed 7 bases, and the junction held 3 bases outside the gene matches. The CDR3 length is 14 residues. The CDR3 reads CASSYTTGGQPQHF. The CDR3 coding sequence is TGTGCCAGCAGTTACACGACAGGGGGACAGCCCCAGCATTTT.

The chain is built from TRBV14 and TRBJ1-1; D is uncertain. CDR1 SGHDN and CDR2 FVKESK come from the germline V gene. The CDR3 loop spans 15 amino acids. V lost 2 bases and J 1 base, leaving 11 bases between the germline ends. The CDR3 DNA is TGTGCCAGCAGCCAATGGGGAACAGCGAACACTGAAGCTTTCTTT. It yields the protein CASSQWGTANTEAFF.

Turning to this clone: One end of the junction fails to match germline, which may point to a read error. The rearrangement links TRBV13 to TRBJ2-2; tentatively, D is TRBD2 (5 bases). Germline CDR1 PRHDT, CDR2 FYEKMQ (reference sequence). The CDR3 sequence is 13 residues long. The chain's CDR3 is CASSPGRIRGAVF. The CDR3 bases are TGTGCCAGCAGCCCCGGGCGTATCCGGGGAGCTGTTTTT.

The chain couples TRBV9 to TRBJ1-2, with 10 bases that match TRBD1. The junction had 11 bases not matched to a gene; V was cut back by 2 bases and J by 13 bases. CDR3 size: 14 residues. From germline, CDR1 is SGDLS and CDR2 YYNGEE. CDR3 in DNA: TGTGCCAGCAGCGTGTCCGGGACAGGGGACGTTGGCACCTTC. Translated: CASSVSGTGDVGTF.

The chain combines TRBV10-1 with TRBJ1-2; D call uncertain. Germline lookup yields CDR1 WNHNN and CDR2 SYGVQD (reference sequence). V lost 10 bases and J lost 2, with 20 bases in between. The CDR3 contains 15 residues. The CDR3 DNA reads as TGCGCCACCAAGATTGAGCAGAGGATAAACTATGGCTACACCTTC. Amino acids: CATKIEQRINYGYTF.

V usage is TRBV7-9 and J usage is TRBJ1-2; TRBD1 aligns across 7 bases. CDR3 length equals 12 residues. CDR1 is SEHNR and CDR2 is FQNEAQ in the germline V gene (reference sequence). With V trimmed by 2 bases and J by 8 bases, 2 bases remained unmatched. CDR3 loop: CASSLQQGGYTF. DNA of the CDR3: TGTGCCAGCAGCTTACAACAGGGGGGCTACACCTTC. Full variable domain (remainder filled in from reference TRBV7-9 and TRBJ1-2): DTGVSQNPRHKITKRGQNVTFRCDPISEHNRLYWYRQTLGQGPEFLTYFQNEAQLEKSRLLSDRFSAERPKGSFSTLEIQRTEQGDSAMYLCASSLQQGGYTFGSGTRLTVV.

DNA of the CDR3: TGTGCCAGCAGTGGACTAGTGGCGTACGAGCAGTACTTC. Its translation: CASSGLVAYEQYF. The rearrangement joins TRBV5-5 to TRBJ2-7; 7 bases map to TRBD2. The CDR3 covers 13 residues. The V segment lost 5 bases and the J segment 4 bases; nucleotides outside the gene matches: 6. Germline V gene lookup returns CDR1 SGHKS and CDR2 YYEKEE (reference sequence).

The chain couples TRBV12-3 or TRBV12-4 to TRBJ1-3, with D uncertain. V dropped 6 bases and J dropped 0 bases, with 6 bases sitting between them. The CDR3 is 13 amino acids. CDR3 nucleotides: TGTGCCAGCAGGCTACCCTCTGGAAACACCATATATTTT. Protein: CASRLPSGNTIYF.

V gene TRBV9 combines with J gene TRBJ2-3, with 9 bases fitting TRBD2. Germline V gene data show CDR1 as SGDLS and CDR2 as YYNGEE. The CDR3 runs 16 residues. With 4 bases clipped from V and 7 bases from J, the junction kept 13 bases outside the gene matches. CDR3 residues: CASSLVASSGTNTQYF. The DNA for the CDR3 is TGTGCCAGCAGCCTGGTGGCGTCTAGCGGGACGAATACGCAGTATTTT. Full variable domain (rest looked up from reference TRBV9 and TRBJ2-3): DSGVTQTPKHLITATGQRVTLRCSPRSGDLSVYWYQQSLDQGLQFLIQYYNGEERAKGNILERFSAQQFPDLHSELNLSSLELGDSALYFCASSLVASSGTNTQYFGPGTRLTVL.

CDR3 DNA: TGTGCCTGGAGTGTATGGGGAGGGGATACGCAGTATTTT. This translates into CAWSVWGGDTQYF. The gene calls are TRBV30 and TRBJ2-3; 7 bases match TRBD2. Unmatched junction bases numbered 3, after V lost 0 bases and J lost 6 bases. The CDR3 sequence is 13 residues long. Germline CDR1 reads GTSNPN; CDR2 reads SVGIG (reference sequence).

This chain links TRBV28 with TRBJ1-2; D gene unclear. Germline V gene sequence: CDR1 MDHEN, CDR2 SYDVKM. The CDR3 is made up of 13 amino acids. V dropped 3 bases and J dropped 2 bases, with 7 bases sitting between them. The CDR3 DNA follows: TGTGCCAGCAGTTTCAGCTCGAACTATGGCTACACCTTC. It specifies CASSFSSNYGYTF.

The chain carries TRBV5-6 and TRBJ2-7; TRBD1 aligns across 10 bases. Trimming at V came to 6 bases and at J to 5 bases, leaving 5 bases not matched to a gene. The CDR3 length is 13 residues. Germline-derived CDR1 and CDR2 are SGHDT and YYEEEE. The CDR3 loop reads CASTGTGVHEQYF. The DNA for the CDR3 is TGTGCCAGCACCGGGACAGGGGTCCACGAGCAGTACTTC.

This clone was counted once. V usage is TRBV15 and J usage is TRBJ1-3; TRBD1 might be the D (5 bases). The CDR3 sequence is 17 residues long. Trimming pared 4 bases from V and 2 bases from J, leaving 18 bases between. CDR1 and CDR2 from the germline V gene are LNHNV and YYDKDF (reference sequence). CDR3 coding DNA: TGTGCCACCAGCACCCTCAGGTTGGCAGGGACTGGAAACACCATATATTTT. Residues: CATSTLRLAGTGNTIYF.

The chain carries TRBV15 and TRBJ2-3, with D uncertain. Per the germline V gene, CDR1 is LNHNV and CDR2 is YYDKDF (reference sequence). The CDR3 is 16 residues long. Deletions cut 0 bases from V and 5 bases from J, with 15 bases between. CDR3 coding DNA: TGTGCCACCAGCAGAGATATTGCGCCGGGTGGAGATACGCAGTATTTT. It translates to CATSRDIAPGGDTQYF.

V is TRBV15 and J is TRBJ1-2; D call uncertain. Looked up from germline, CDR1 is LNHNV and CDR2 is YYDKDF (reference sequence). The length of the CDR3 is 13 residues. Trimming cost V 0 bases and J 5 bases, with 7 bases left between them. The chain's CDR3 is CATSRDPSYGYTF. The DNA for the CDR3 is TGTGCCACCAGCAGAGATCCCTCTTATGGCTACACCTTC.

As concerns this clone: Other DNA sequences in the same sample also yield this CDR3. The rearrangement links TRBV28 to TRBJ1-5, with 8 bases fitting TRBD1. The germline CDR1 and CDR2 sequences are MDHEN and SYDVKM. The CDR3 length is 15 residues. V gave up 4 bases and J gave up 2 bases; unmatched junction bases: 4. The CDR3 DNA reads as TGTGCCAGCAGTTCTGCGGGACAGGGCAATCAGCCCCAGCATTTT. Its translation is CASSSAGQGNQPQHF.